The 13 T cell receptor beta chains below all came from one sample that was sequenced in a study of early T cells in non-severe SARS-CoV-2 infection. TCRdb re-called the 5' RACE reads through MiXCR, storing one row per CDR3 protein. The profile covers 55,000 to 75,000 distinct CDR3 sequences, with about an eighth appearing a single time and around 1.3% taken by the ten largest. The sequencing sample was made of whole blood. The origin of the receptors is an adult who was a healthcare worker with PCR-confirmed SARS-CoV-2 infection or an uninfected control (not recorded which).

At least ten counts were recorded for this clonotype. V gene TRBV7-9 combines with J gene TRBJ2-1; the D is unclear. Germline V gene lookup returns CDR1 SEHNR and CDR2 FQNEAQ (reference sequence). Trimming pared 6 bases from V and 8 bases from J, leaving 11 bases between. This CDR3 is built from 12 residues. The CDR3 is CASSLHPDEQFF. DNA of the CDR3: TGTGCCAGCAGTTTACATCCGGATGAGCAGTTCTTC.

This chain connects TRBV28 to TRBJ2-7, with no clear D. CDR1 and CDR2 from the germline V gene are MDHEN and SYDVKM. V shed 5 bases and J shed 3 bases, with 11 bases lying between them. The CDR3 length is 13 residues. The chain's CDR3 is CASSELDLYEQYF. CDR3 DNA sequence: TGTGCCAGCAGTGAGTTAGACCTCTACGAGCAGTACTTC.

This clonotype was observed at least ten times. The CDR3 sequence: CASSAGSNEKLFF. The CDR3 nucleotides are TGTGCCAGCAGTGCTGGGTCTAATGAAAAACTGTTTTTT. The chain couples TRBV6-1 to TRBJ1-4; D is unclear. Germline lookup yields CDR1 MNHNS and CDR2 SASEGT. V shed 4 bases and J shed 3 bases, with 6 bases lying between them. The CDR3 totals 13 residues.

This clonotype was counted many times. The chain couples TRBV5-3 to TRBJ1-4; no definite D call. TRBV5-3 is designated an ORF whose function remains uncertain. V lost 2 bases and J lost 8, with 13 bases in between. The CDR3 has 14 amino acids. The CDR3 spells CARSFIETKEKLFF. CDR3 DNA sequence: TGTGCCAGAAGCTTTATAGAGACAAAAGAAAAACTGTTTTTT.

This clonotype was counted ten times or more. The chain combines TRBV9 with TRBJ1-1; D uncertain. Trimming pared 0 bases from V and 0 bases from J, leaving 9 bases between. Germline V gene sequence: CDR1 SGDLS, CDR2 YYNGEE. CDR3 length: 15 residues. The CDR3 loop is CASSVDGEVNTEAFF. In DNA, the CDR3 is TGTGCCAGCAGCGTAGACGGGGAGGTGAACACTGAAGCTTTCTTT.

This clonotype has more than one count but fewer than ten. This sequence joins TRBV10-3 and TRBJ1-2; D is unclear. The germline gives CDR1 ENHRY, CDR2 SYGVKD. The CDR3 covers 12 residues. V was clipped by 4 bases and J by 0 bases, with 3 bases between them. The CDR3 sequence: CAISGPNYGYTF. CDR3 in DNA: TGTGCCATCAGTGGCCCTAACTATGGCTACACCTTC.

This clonotype came up a few times. V is TRBV6-5 and J is TRBJ2-3, with TRBD2 matching over 7 bases. The CDR3 is made up of 16 amino acids. Trimming at V came to 5 bases and at J to 5 bases, leaving 13 bases not matched to a gene. The germline CDR1 and CDR2 sequences are MNHEY and SVGAGI. CDR3 amino acids: CASSTGTTLLGDTQYF. The CDR3 DNA reads as TGTGCCAGCAGTACTGGGACTACCTTGTTGGGAGATACGCAGTATTTT.

This clonotype was found many times. The rearrangement joins TRBV7-2 to TRBJ1-2; D gene uncertain. The V gene lost 4 bases and the J gene lost 4 bases, with 10 bases spanning the gap. The CDR3 is 13 amino acids. CDR1 and CDR2 (germline): SGHTA, FQGNSA. The CDR3 loop is CASSSGDTYGYTF. The CDR3 DNA reads TGTGCCAGCAGCTCCGGAGACACCTATGGCTACACCTTC.

This chain connects TRBV28 to TRBJ2-5, with 9 bases fitting TRBD1. V lost 4 bases to trimming and J lost 1 base; unmatched junction nucleotides: 4. The CDR3 runs to 15 residues. Germline V lookup: CDR1 MDHEN, CDR2 SYDVKM. The CDR3 DNA is TGTGCCAGCAGTTGGGACAGGGATGGCCAAGAGACCCAGTACTTC. As protein: CASSWDRDGQETQYF.

In this sample, this clonotype turned up many times. The chain recombines TRBV20-1 with TRBJ2-5; D is possibly TRBD2 (6 bases). Germline lookup yields CDR1 DFQATT and CDR2 SNEGSKA (reference sequence). This CDR3 has 14 amino acids. Trimming removed 1 base at V and 2 bases at J, with 11 bases between. In DNA, the CDR3 is TGCAGTGCTAGAGGGGGCGCGGGGCAAGAGACCCAGTACTTC. Its protein is CSARGGAGQETQYF.

Many counts were recorded for this clonotype. The rearrangement uses TRBV10-1 and TRBJ1-4; D ambiguous. Germline V gives CDR1 WNHNN, CDR2 SYGVQD (reference sequence). This CDR3 region has 14 residues. The V gene lost 6 bases and the J gene lost 10 bases, with 18 bases spanning the gap. The CDR3 DNA sequence: TGCGCCAGCAGCCCCGGAGCCGCCGGTGGAAAACTGTTTTTT. Translation: CASSPGAAGGKLFF.

This clonotype was picked up many times. The chain is built from TRBV7-7 and TRBJ2-2; D may be TRBD1 (5 bases). CDR1 is SSHAT, CDR2 FNYEAQ, per germline (reference sequence). The CDR3 contains 12 residues. V lost 10 bases and J lost 7, with 13 bases in between. The chain's CDR3 is CAIPRDGGELFF. Written as DNA, the CDR3 is TGTGCCATACCCAGGGATGGCGGGGAGCTGTTTTTT.

The chain combines TRBV28 with TRBJ2-1, with 11 nucleotides matching TRBD2. CDR3 length equals 15 residues. Germline V CDR1 and CDR2: MDHEN, SYDVKM. V lost 5 bases to trimming and J lost 6 bases; unmatched junction nucleotides: 6. CDR3 DNA sequence: TGTGCCAGCAGTCTTAGCGGGAGGGCTACCAATGAGCAGTTCTTC. Amino acid sequence: CASSLSGRATNEQFF.